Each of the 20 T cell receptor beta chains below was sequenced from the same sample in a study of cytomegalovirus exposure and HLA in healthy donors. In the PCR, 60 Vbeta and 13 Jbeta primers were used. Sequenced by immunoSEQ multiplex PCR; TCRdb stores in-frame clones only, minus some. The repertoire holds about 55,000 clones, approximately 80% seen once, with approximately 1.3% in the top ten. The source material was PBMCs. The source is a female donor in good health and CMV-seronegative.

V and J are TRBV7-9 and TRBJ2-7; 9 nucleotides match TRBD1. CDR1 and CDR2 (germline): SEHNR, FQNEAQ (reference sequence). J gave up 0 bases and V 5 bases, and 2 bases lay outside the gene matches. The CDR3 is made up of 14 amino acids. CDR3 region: CASSKQGASYEQYF. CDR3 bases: TGTGCCAGCAGCAAACAGGGGGCCTCCTACGAGCAGTACTTC.

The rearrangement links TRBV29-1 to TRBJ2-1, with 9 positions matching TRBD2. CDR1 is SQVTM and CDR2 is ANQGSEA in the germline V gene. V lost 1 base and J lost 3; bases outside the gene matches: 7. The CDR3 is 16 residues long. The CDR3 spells CSVEGYSGGVYNEQFF. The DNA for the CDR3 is TGCAGCGTTGAAGGGTATAGCGGGGGTGTCTACAATGAGCAGTTCTTC.

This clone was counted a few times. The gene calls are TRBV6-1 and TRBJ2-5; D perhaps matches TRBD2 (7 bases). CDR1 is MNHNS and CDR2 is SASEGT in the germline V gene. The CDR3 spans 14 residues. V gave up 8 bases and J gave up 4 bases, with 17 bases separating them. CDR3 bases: TGTGCCAGCCCCGCTCCGGGGGGCGCAGAGACCCAGTACTTC. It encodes CASPAPGGAETQYF.

Written as DNA, the CDR3 is TGTGCCAGCAGTAACCCCAGGGGGCCCGTCACTGAAGCTTTCTTT. Its translation is CASSNPRGPVTEAFF. V and J are TRBV2 and TRBJ1-1, with 8 bases fitting TRBD1. Trimming at V came to 5 bases and at J to 4 bases, leaving 9 bases not matched to a gene. The germline V gene encodes CDR1 SNHLY and CDR2 FYNNEI. The CDR3 has 15 amino acids.

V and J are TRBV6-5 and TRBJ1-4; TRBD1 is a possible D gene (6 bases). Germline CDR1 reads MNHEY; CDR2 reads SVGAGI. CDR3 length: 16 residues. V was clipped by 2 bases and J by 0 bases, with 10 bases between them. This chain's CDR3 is CASSYGGATTNEKLFF. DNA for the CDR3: TGTGCCAGCAGTTACGGGGGGGCTACAACTAATGAAAAACTGTTTTTT.

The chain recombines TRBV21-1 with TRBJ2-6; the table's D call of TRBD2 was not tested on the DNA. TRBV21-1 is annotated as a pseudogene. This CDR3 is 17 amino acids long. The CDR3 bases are TGTGCCAGCAGCAAACCGGGCAGAGGGCTGAGGGCCAACGTCCTGACTTTC. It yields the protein CASSKPGRGLRANVLTF.

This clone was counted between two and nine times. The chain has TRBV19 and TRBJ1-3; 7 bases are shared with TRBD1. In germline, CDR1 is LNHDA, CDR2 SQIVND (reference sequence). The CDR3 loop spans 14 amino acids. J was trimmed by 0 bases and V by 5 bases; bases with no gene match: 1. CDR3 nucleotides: TGTGCCAGTAGTGCAGGGGGCTCTGGAAACACCATATATTTT. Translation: CASSAGGSGNTIYF.

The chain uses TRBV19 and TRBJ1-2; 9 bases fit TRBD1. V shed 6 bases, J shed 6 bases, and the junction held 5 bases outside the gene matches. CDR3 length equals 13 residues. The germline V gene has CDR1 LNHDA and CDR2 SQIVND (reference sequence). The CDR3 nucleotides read TGTGCCAGTAGGGGGGACAGGGCGCATGGCTACACCTTC. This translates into CASRGDRAHGYTF.

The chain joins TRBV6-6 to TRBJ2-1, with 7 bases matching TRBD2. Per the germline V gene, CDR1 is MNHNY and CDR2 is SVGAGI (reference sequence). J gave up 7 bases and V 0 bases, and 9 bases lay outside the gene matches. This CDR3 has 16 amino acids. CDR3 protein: CASSYSLGGEGNEQFF. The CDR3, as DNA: TGTGCCAGCAGTTACTCGTTGGGGGGGGAGGGGAATGAGCAGTTCTTC.

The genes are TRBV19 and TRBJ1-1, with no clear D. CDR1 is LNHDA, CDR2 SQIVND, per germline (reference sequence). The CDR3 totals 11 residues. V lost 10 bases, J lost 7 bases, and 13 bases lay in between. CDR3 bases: TGTGCCATCCTCAGACCGGGTGAAGCTTTCTTT. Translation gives CAILRPGEAFF.

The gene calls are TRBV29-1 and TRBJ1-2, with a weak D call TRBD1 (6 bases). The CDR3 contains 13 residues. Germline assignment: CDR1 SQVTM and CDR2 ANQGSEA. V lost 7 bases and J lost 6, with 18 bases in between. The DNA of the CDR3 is TGCAGCGCCTTCGGTCCCCCAGGGGATGGCTACACCTTC. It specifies CSAFGPPGDGYTF.

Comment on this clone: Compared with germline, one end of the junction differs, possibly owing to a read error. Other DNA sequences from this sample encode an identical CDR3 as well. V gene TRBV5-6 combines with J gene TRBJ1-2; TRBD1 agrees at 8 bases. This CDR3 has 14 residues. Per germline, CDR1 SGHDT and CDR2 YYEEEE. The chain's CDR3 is CASSFRGRNYGYTF. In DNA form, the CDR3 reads TGTGCCAGTAGCTTCAGGGGGCGGAACTATGGCTACACCTTC.

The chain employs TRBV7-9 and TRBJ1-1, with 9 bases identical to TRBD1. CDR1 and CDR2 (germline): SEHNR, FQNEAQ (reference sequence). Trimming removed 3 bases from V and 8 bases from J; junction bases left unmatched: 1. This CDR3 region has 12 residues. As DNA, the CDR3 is TGTGCCAGCAGCTTGGGACAGGGAGAAGCTTTCTTT. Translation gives CASSLGQGEAFF.

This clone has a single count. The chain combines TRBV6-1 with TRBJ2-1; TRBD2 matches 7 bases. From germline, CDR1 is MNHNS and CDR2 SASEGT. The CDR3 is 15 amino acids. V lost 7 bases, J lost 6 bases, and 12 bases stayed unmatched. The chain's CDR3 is CASTGGGLGRNEQFF. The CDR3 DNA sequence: TGTGCCAGCACCGGAGGAGGACTAGGACGCAATGAGCAGTTCTTC.

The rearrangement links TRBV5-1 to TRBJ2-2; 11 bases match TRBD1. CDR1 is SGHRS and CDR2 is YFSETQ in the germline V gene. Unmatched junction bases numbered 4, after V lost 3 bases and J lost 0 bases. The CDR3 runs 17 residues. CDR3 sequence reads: CASSSGTGGTNTGELFF. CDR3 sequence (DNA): TGCGCCAGCAGCTCTGGGACAGGGGGGACGAACACCGGGGAGCTGTTTTTT. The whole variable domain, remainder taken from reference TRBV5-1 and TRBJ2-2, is KAGVTQTPRYLIKTRGQQVTLSCSPISGHRSVSWYQQTPGQGLQFLFEYFSETQRNKGNFPGRFSGRQFSNSRSEMNVSTLELGDSALYLCASSSGTGGTNTGELFFGEGSRLTVL.

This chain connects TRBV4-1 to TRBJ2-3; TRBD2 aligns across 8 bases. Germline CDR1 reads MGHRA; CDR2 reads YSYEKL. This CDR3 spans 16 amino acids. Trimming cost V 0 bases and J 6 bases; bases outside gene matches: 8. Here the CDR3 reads CASSQDEAGVMDTQYF. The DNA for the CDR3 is TGCGCCAGCAGCCAAGACGAAGCGGGGGTCATGGATACGCAGTATTTT.

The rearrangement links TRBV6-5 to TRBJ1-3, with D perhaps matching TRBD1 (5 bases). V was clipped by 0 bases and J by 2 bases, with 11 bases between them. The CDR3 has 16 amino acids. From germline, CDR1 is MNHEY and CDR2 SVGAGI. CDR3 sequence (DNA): TGTGCCAGCAGTTACTCCTATTCAGGGACTGGAAACACCATATATTTT. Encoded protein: CASSYSYSGTGNTIYF.

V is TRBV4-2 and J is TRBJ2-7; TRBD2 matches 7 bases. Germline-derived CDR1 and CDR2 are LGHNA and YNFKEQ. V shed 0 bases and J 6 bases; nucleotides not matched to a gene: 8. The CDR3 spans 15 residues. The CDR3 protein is CASSQEVTSVREQYF. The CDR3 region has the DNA TGTGCCAGCAGCCAAGAGGTAACTAGCGTCCGCGAGCAGTACTTC.

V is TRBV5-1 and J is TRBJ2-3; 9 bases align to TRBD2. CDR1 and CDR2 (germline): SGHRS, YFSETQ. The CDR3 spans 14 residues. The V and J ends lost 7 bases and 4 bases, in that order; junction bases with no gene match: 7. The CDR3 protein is CASARGGPADTQYF. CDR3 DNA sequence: TGCGCCAGCGCGCGGGGGGGCCCGGCAGATACGCAGTATTTT.

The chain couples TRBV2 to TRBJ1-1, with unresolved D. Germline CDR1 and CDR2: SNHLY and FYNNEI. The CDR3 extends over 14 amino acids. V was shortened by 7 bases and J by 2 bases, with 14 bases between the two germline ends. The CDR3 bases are TGTGCCAGCAACACACGGGGTTCTAACACTGAAGCTTTCTTT. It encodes CASNTRGSNTEAFF.